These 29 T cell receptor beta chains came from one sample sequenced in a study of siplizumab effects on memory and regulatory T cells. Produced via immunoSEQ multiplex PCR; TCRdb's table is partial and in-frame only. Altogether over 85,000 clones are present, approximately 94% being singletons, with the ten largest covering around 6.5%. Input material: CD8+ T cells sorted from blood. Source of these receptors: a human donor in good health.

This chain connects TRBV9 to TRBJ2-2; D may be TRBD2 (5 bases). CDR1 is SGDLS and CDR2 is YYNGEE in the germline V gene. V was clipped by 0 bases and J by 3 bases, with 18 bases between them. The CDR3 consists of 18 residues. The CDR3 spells CASSVATGGDYDTGELFF. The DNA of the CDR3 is TGTGCCAGCAGCGTAGCTACCGGCGGAGACTACGACACCGGGGAGCTGTTTTTT.

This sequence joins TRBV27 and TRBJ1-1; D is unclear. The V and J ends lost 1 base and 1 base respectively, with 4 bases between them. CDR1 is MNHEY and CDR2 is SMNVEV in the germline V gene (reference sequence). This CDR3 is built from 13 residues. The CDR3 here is CASSLWENTEAFF. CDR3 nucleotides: TGTGCCAGCAGTTTATGGGAGAACACTGAAGCTTTCTTT.

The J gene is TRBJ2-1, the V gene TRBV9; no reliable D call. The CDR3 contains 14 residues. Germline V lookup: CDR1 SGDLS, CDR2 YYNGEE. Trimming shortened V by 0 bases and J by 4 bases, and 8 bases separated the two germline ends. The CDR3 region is CASSVVPSYNEQFF. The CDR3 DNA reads TGTGCCAGCAGCGTAGTTCCCAGTTACAATGAGCAGTTCTTC.

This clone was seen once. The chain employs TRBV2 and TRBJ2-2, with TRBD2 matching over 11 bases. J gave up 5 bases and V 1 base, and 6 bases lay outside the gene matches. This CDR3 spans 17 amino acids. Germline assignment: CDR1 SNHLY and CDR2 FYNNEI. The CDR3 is CASSEDSSGGPTGELFF. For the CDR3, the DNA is TGTGCCAGCAGTGAAGATTCTAGCGGGGGGCCAACCGGGGAGCTGTTTTTT.

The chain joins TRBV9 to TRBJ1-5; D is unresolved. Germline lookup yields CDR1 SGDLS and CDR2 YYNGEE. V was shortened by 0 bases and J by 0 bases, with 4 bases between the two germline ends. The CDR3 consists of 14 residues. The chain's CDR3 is CASSVGVSNQPQHF. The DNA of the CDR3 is TGTGCCAGCAGCGTAGGAGTTAGCAATCAGCCCCAGCATTTT.

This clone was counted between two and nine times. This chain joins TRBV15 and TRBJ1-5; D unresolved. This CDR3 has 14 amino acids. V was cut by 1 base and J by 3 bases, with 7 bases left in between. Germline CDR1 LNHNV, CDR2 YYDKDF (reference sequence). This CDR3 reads CATSRAGNNQPQHF. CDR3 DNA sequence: TGTGCCACCAGCAGAGCGGGGAACAATCAGCCCCAGCATTTT.

The CDR3 region has the DNA TGTGCCAGCAGCTTAGGGTCAAGTGAAGCTTTCTTT. Translation: CASSLGSSEAFF. This sequence joins TRBV7-2 and TRBJ1-1; D gene unclear. Germline loops: CDR1 SGHTA, CDR2 FQGNSA. This CDR3 has 12 amino acids. Trimming removed 1 base at V and 7 bases at J, with 7 bases between.

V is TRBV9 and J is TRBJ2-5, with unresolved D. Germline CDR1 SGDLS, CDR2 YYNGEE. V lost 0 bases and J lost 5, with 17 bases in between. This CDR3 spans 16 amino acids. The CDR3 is CASSVGVGPVGETQYF. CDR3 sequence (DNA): TGTGCCAGCAGCGTAGGGGTCGGCCCAGTAGGTGAGACCCAGTACTTC.

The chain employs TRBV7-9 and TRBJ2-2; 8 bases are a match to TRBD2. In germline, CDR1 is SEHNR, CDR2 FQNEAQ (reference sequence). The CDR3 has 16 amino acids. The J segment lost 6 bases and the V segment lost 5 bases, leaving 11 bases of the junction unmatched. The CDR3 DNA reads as TGTGCCAGCAGCCCCACTAGCGGAAGTCCCCCCGGGGAGCTGTTTTTT. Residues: CASSPTSGSPPGELFF.

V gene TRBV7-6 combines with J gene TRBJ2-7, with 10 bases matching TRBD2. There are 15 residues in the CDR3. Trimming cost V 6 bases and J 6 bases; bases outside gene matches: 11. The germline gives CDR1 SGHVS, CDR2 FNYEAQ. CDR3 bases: TGTGCCAGCAGGCCGAAAGCGGGAGGGCTTTTCGAGCAGTACTTC. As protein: CASRPKAGGLFEQYF.

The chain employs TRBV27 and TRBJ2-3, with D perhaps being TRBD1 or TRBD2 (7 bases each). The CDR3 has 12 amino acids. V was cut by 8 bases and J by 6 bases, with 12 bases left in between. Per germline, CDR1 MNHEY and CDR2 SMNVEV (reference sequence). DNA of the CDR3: TGTGCCAGCTCAGGGGGAGGGGATACGCAGTATTTT. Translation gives CASSGGGDTQYF.

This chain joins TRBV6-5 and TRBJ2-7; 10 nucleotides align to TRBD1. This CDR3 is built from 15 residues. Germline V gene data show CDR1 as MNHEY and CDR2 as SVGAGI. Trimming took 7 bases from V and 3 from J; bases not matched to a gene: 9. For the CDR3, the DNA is TGTGCCAGCAACATCCCGGGGACAGGGGTCTACGAGCAGTACTTC. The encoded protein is CASNIPGTGVYEQYF.

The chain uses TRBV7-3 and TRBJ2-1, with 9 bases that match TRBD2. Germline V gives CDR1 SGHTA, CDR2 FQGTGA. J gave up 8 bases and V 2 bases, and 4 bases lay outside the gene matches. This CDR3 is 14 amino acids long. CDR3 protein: CASSLAGGNYEQFF. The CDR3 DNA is TGTGCCAGCAGCTTAGCGGGAGGGAACTATGAGCAGTTCTTC. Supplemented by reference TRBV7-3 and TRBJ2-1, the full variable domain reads GAGVSQTPSNKVTEKGKYVELRCDPISGHTALYWYRQSLGQGPEFLIYFQGTGAADDSGLPNDRFFAVRPEGSVSTLKIQRTERGDSAVYLCASSLAGGNYEQFFGPGTRLTVL.

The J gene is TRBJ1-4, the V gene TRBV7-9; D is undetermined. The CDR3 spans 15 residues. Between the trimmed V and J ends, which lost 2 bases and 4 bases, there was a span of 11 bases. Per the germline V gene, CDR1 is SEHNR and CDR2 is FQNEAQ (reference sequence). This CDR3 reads CASSLQNMGNEKLFF. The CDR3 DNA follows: TGTGCCAGCAGCTTACAGAACATGGGTAATGAAAAACTGTTTTTT. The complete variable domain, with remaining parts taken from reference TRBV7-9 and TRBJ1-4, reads DTGVSQNPRHKITKRGQNVTFRCDPISEHNRLYWYRQTLGQGPEFLTYFQNEAQLEKSRLLSDRFSAERPKGSFSTLEIQRTEQGDSAMYLCASSLQNMGNEKLFFGSGTQLSVL.

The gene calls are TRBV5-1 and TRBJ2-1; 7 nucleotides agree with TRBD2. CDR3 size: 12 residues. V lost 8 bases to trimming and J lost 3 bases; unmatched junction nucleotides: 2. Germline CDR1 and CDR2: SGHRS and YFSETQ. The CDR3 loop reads CARKRDYNEQFF. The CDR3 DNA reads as TGCGCCAGGAAGCGGGACTACAATGAGCAGTTCTTC.

CDR3 residues: CSVEYRDRAYEQYF. The CDR3 DNA sequence: TGCAGCGTTGAGTACCGGGACAGGGCCTACGAGCAGTACTTC. This chain links TRBV29-1 with TRBJ2-5, with 9 positions matching TRBD1. The last part of the DNA fits TRBJ2-7 better; the J call may be wrong. Germline V CDR1 and CDR2: SQVTM, ANQGSEA. The CDR3 consists of 14 residues.

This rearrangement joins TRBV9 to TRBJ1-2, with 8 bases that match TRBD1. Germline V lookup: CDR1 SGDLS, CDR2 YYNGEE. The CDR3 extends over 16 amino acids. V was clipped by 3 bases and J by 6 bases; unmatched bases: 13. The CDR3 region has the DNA TGTGCCAGCAGCGCCGATAGCGGACAGGGTCAACATGGCTACACCTTC. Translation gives CASSADSGQGQHGYTF.

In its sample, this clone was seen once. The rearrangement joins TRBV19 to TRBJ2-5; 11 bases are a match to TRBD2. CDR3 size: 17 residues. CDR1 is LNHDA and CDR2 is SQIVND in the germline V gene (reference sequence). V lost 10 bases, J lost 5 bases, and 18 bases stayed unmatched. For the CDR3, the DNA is TGTGCCACCCACCCCCCTAGCGGGGGGCTGAGGGGGGAGACCCAGTACTTC. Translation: CATHPPSGGLRGETQYF.

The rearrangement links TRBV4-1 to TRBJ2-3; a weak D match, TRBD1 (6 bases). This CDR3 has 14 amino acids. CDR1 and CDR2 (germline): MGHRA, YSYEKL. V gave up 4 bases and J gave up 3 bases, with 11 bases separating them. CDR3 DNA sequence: TGCGCCAGCAGCCCAGGGGCCGGTACAGATACGCAGTATTTT. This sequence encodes CASSPGAGTDTQYF.

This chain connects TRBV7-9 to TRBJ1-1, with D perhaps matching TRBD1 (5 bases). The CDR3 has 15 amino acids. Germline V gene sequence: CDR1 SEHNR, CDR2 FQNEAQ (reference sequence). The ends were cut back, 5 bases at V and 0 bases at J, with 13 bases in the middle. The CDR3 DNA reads TGTGCCAGCAGCACCGTCGAGGGGTTGAACACTGAAGCTTTCTTT. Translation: CASSTVEGLNTEAFF. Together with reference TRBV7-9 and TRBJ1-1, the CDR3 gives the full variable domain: DTGVSQNPRHKITKRGQNVTFRCDPISEHNRLYWYRQTLGQGPEFLTYFQNEAQLEKSRLLSDRFSAERPKGSFSTLEIQRTEQGDSAMYLCASSTVEGLNTEAFFGQGTRLTVV.

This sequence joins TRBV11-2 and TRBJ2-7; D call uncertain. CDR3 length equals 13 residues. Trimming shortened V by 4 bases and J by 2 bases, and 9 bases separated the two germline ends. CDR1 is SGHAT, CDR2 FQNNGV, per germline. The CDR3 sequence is CASSSGRTYEQYF. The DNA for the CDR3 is TGTGCCAGCAGCTCGGGCAGGACCTACGAGCAGTACTTC.

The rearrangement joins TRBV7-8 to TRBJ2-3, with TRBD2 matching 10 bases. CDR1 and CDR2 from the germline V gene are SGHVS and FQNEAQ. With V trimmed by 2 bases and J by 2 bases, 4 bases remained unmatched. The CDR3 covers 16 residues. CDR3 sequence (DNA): TGTGCCAGCAGCTTACGGGGGACTAGCGACACAGATACGCAGTATTTT. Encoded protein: CASSLRGTSDTDTQYF.

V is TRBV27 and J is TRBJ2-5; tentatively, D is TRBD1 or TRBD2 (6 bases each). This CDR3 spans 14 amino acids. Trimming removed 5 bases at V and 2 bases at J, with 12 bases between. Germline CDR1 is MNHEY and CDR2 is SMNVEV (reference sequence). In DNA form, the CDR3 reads TGTGCCAGCAGTCCCTTAGGGGGGCAAGAGACCCAGTACTTC. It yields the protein CASSPLGGQETQYF.

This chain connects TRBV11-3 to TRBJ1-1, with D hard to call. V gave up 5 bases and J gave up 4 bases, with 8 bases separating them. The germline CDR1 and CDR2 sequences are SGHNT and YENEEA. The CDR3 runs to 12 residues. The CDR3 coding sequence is TGTGCCAGCAGCGGTGGTGGCACTGAAGCTTTCTTT. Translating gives CASSGGGTEAFF.

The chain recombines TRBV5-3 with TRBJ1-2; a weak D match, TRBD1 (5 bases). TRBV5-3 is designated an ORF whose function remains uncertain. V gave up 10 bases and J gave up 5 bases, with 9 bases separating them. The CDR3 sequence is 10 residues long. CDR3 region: CAASGYGYTF. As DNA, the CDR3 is TGTGCCGCTTCAGGGTATGGCTACACCTTC.

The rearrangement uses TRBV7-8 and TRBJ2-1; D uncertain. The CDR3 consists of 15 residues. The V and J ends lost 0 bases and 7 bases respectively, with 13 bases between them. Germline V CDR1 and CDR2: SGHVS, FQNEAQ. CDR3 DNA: TGTGCCAGCAGCTTAGCGCTTGCCTTTCTTAATGAGCAGTTCTTC. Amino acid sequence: CASSLALAFLNEQFF.

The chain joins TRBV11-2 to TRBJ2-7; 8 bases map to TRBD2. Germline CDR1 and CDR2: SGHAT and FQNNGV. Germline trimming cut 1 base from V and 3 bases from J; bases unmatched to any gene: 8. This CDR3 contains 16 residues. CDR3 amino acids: CASSLGPREGLYEQYF. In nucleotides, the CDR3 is TGTGCCAGCAGCTTAGGCCCCCGGGAGGGCCTCTACGAGCAGTACTTC.

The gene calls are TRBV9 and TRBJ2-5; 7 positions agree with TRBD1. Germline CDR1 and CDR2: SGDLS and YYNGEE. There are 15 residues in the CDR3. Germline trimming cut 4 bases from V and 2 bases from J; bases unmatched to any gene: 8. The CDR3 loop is CASSLDQGVQETQYF. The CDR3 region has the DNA TGTGCCAGCAGCCTGGATCAGGGGGTACAAGAGACCCAGTACTTC.

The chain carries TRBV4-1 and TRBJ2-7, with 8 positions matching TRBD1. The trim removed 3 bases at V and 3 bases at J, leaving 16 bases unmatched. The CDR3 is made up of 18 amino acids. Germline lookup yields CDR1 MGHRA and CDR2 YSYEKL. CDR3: CASSHPSEGRTGHYEQYF. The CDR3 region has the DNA TGCGCCAGCAGCCATCCCTCCGAAGGTCGGACAGGGCACTACGAGCAGTACTTC.